The clone carrying this TCR beta chain was seen a handful of times. Its antigen is unidentified. Germline V gene lookup returns CDR1 MDHEN and CDR2 SYDVKM. This CDR3 is built from 14 residues. V was pared by 5 bases and J by 4 bases, with 12 bases between. Primers for the PCR totalled 60 Vbeta and 13 Jbeta. Study processing details: Tens of millions of unique TCR beta chains, roughly 10 million shared, were counted in a later analysis. The method was immunoSEQ multiplex PCR; TCRdb's version includes in-frame clones alone and lacks a portion of them. For V, J and clone size, that table is used; D and trimming come from the DNA. The sample carries about 81,000 clones, more than 80% recorded once. The sample originates from a study of cytomegalovirus exposure and HLA in healthy donors. Study conclusions and caveats: Sequencing artifact likely explains a cluster of highly shared sequence variants. Earlier findings revealed that most TCR beta V segments proved productive either about 87% or about 30% of the time.

Samples came from healthy bone marrow donors. This receptor was obtained from a man aged 18 to 29 in good health and CMV-seronegative. The V call is TRBV28, the J call TRBJ2-4; D uncertain. Sequenced material: PBMCs. CDR3 coding DNA: TGTGCCAGCAGTCCAATCAACAATAAAAACATTCAGTACTTC. The encoded protein is CASSPINNKNIQYF.